The 9 T cell receptor beta chains presented below share a single source sample, sequenced in a study of T cells in localized non-small cell lung cancer. Produced via immunoSEQ multiplex PCR; TCRdb's table is partial and in-frame only. This sample yields 20,000 to 25,000 clones, of which around 90% are seen a single time; approximately 12% belongs to the top ten. The specimen comprised peripheral blood, sampled before any cancer treatment. The receptor set was obtained from a male donor older than 55 with stage I lung adenocarcinoma.

The rearrangement joins TRBV5-1 to TRBJ2-1, with 10 bases fitting TRBD1. The CDR3 consists of 17 residues. V shed 1 base and J 7 bases; nucleotides not matched to a gene: 11. The germline gives CDR1 SGHRS, CDR2 YFSETQ. The CDR3 DNA reads as TGCGCCAGCAGCTTGCGCCCCTTGGACAGGGGGTGGAATGAGCAGTTCTTC. Translating gives CASSLRPLDRGWNEQFF. Supplemented by reference TRBV5-1 and TRBJ2-1, the full variable domain reads KAGVTQTPRYLIKTRGQQVTLSCSPISGHRSVSWYQQTPGQGLQFLFEYFSETQRNKGNFPGRFSGRQFSNSRSEMNVSTLELGDSALYLCASSLRPLDRGWNEQFFGPGTRLTVL.

The rearrangement links TRBV18 to TRBJ1-2; 8 nucleotides agree with TRBD1. J was trimmed by 8 bases and V by 1 base; bases with no gene match: 6. CDR1 and CDR2 from the germline V gene are KGHSH and LQKENI. This CDR3 comprises 14 residues. The CDR3 DNA sequence: TGTGCCAGCTCACCACTCCAGGGGGCGGAAGGCTACACCTTC. Translating it yields CASSPLQGAEGYTF.

The CDR3 protein is CASSYDGTVETQYF. Here the CDR3 DNA reads TGTGCCAGCAGCTACGACGGGACAGTTGAGACCCAGTACTTC. The gene calls are TRBV7-6 and TRBJ2-5; 7 positions match TRBD1. The trim removed 4 bases at V and 5 bases at J, leaving 7 bases unmatched. From germline, CDR1 is SGHVS and CDR2 FNYEAQ. This CDR3 contains 14 residues.

The V gene is TRBV5-4, the J gene TRBJ1-1; D is unclear. The length of the CDR3 is 14 residues. The germline CDR1 and CDR2 sequences are SGHNT and YYREEE (reference sequence). Between the trimmed V and J ends, which lost 0 bases and 4 bases, there was a span of 10 bases. The CDR3 bases are TGTGCCAGCAGCTTGGCCAGCCGGGGCACTGAAGCTTTCTTT. This gives the protein CASSLASRGTEAFF.

The chain carries TRBV30 and TRBJ2-4; possibly TRBD1 for D (5 bases). Germline CDR1 GTSNPN, CDR2 SVGIG (reference sequence). The CDR3 spans 13 residues. The V gene lost 3 bases and the J gene lost 8 bases, with 14 bases spanning the gap. The CDR3 reads CAWSQYLGDIQYF. Here the CDR3 DNA reads TGTGCCTGGAGCCAATATCTAGGGGACATTCAGTACTTC. The variable domain in full, with the rest retrieved from reference TRBV30 and TRBJ2-4, is SQTIHQWPATLVQPVGSPLSLECTVEGTSNPNLYWYRQAAGRGLQLLFYSVGIGQISSEVPQNLSASRPQDRQFILSSKKLLLSDSGFYLCAWSQYLGDIQYFGAGTRLSVL.

The chain uses TRBV2 and TRBJ1-5, with D possibly being TRBD1 (6 bases). Germline V lookup: CDR1 SNHLY, CDR2 FYNNEI. The CDR3 is 16 residues long. Trimming removed 6 bases from V and 0 bases from J, with 15 bases in between. The DNA for the CDR3 is TGTGCCAGCAGAGCCCCCCAGGGGTATAGCAATCAGCCCCAGCATTTT. It translates to CASRAPQGYSNQPQHF.

In this sample, this clone turned up once. V usage is TRBV9 and J usage is TRBJ1-3; no reliable D call. The V and J ends lost 0 bases and 0 bases respectively, with 10 bases between them. Germline CDR1 is SGDLS and CDR2 is YYNGEE. The CDR3 spans 16 residues. Here the CDR3 DNA reads TGTGCCAGCAGCGTAGGCGGTCAGCTCTCTGGAAACACCATATATTTT. Its translation: CASSVGGQLSGNTIYF.

For the CDR3, the DNA is TGTGCCAGCAGCTCGAGGCCGGGGGTTGGCACAGATACGCAGTATTTT. Protein sequence: CASSSRPGVGTDTQYF. This chain uses TRBV7-2 with TRBJ2-3, with D possibly matching TRBD2 (6 bases). Trimming shortened V by 4 bases and J by 1 base, and 15 bases separated the two germline ends. The CDR3 is 16 amino acids. Germline CDR1 SGHTA, CDR2 FQGNSA.

The chain couples TRBV27 to TRBJ2-3; 10 bases align to TRBD1. The CDR3 has 15 amino acids. From germline, CDR1 is MNHEY and CDR2 SMNVEV (reference sequence). V lost 2 bases and J lost 9; bases outside the gene matches: 8. CDR3 protein: CASSLTGTGAVTQYF. CDR3 coding DNA: TGTGCCAGCAGTTTAACCGGGACAGGGGCAGTAACGCAGTATTTT.